This T cell receptor beta chain was obtained from a study of blood T cell repertoires in COVID-19. Overall study context: The samples span acute and convalescent COVID-19 from the United States, Italy and Spain. T cells, B-cell-depleted T cells, or PBMCs supplied cDNA or gDNA.

The CDR3 sequence is 16 residues long. V shed 3 bases and J shed 1 base, with 16 bases lying between them. Germline CDR1 and CDR2: SGHRS and YFSETQ. Under the authors' procedure: By means of reference gene primer amplification, nucleated cell counts were estimated. TCRdb's table, derived via immunoSEQ multiplex PCR, lists solely in-frame clones and lacks some. V, J and clone size reflect that table, while D and trimming were determined from the DNA. The data contain under 200,000 clones, roughly 83% of them seen just once; the ten biggest clones take up less than 7%. During active infection, Seattle patients enrolled and were then monitored through disease.

This chain joins TRBV5-1 and TRBJ1-1, with a possible D match to TRBD1 (6 bases). Sequencing was carried out using peripheral blood. The sequence was collected from a woman aged 40 to 55 with COVID-19, enrolled during active disease. CDR3 protein: CASSWGPGVENTEAFF. The CDR3 nucleotides are TGCGCCAGCAGCTGGGGCCCAGGGGTGGAGAACACTGAAGCTTTCTTT.